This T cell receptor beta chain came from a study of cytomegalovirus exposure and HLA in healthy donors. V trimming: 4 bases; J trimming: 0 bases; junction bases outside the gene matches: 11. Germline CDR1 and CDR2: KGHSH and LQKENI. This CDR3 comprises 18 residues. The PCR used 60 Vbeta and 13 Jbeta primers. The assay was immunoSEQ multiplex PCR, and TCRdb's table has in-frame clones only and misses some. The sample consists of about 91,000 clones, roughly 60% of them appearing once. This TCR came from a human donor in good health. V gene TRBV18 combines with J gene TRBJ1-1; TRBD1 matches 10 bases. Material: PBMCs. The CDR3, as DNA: TGTGCCAGCTCACGGACCAGGACAGGGGGTGGCCTGAACACTGAAGCTTTCTTT. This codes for CASSRTRTGGGLNTEAFF.